Below are 15 T cell receptor beta chains sequenced from a single sample in a study of T cell responses to AZD1222 COVID-19 vaccine. Generated by immunoSEQ multiplex PCR, the TCRdb table keeps only in-frame clones and is missing some. Here the sample spans tens of thousands of clones, roughly 87% being singletons. This specimen was peripheral blood, taken 28 days after the second AZD1222 dose. These TCRs come from an adult who received the AZD1222 COVID-19 vaccine.

The V gene is TRBV6-5, the J gene TRBJ2-7; TRBD2 matches 8 bases. The V and J ends lost 9 bases and 2 bases, in that order; junction bases with no gene match: 12. From germline, CDR1 is MNHEY and CDR2 SVGAGI. The CDR3 is 15 residues long. CDR3 nucleotide sequence: TGTGCCAGTGGAGACCAAGCGGGGGCCCCCTACGAGCAGTACTTC. Translated: CASGDQAGAPYEQYF.

The rearrangement uses TRBV7-3 and TRBJ2-5; the match to TRBD2 covers 7 bases. CDR1 SGHTA and CDR2 FQGTGA come from the germline V gene. After removal of 5 bases from V and 1 base from J, the junction contained 1 base not matched to a gene. The CDR3 loop spans 13 amino acids. Written as DNA, the CDR3 is TGTGCCAGCAGCCGCGGGGGCCAAGAGACCCAGTACTTC. Its translation: CASSRGGQETQYF.

This chain joins TRBV4-3 and TRBJ2-6; D is undetermined. Trimming shortened V by 4 bases and J by 2 bases, and 9 bases separated the two germline ends. The CDR3 length is 15 residues. In germline, CDR1 is LGHNA, CDR2 YSLEER. CDR3 protein: CASSRDAAGANVLTF. CDR3 DNA sequence: TGCGCCAGCAGCCGAGACGCCGCTGGGGCCAACGTCCTGACTTTC.

This chain links TRBV9 with TRBJ2-3; D is uncertain. Germline V gene sequence: CDR1 SGDLS, CDR2 YYNGEE. The V and J ends lost 0 bases and 3 bases respectively, with 11 bases between them. The CDR3 length is 15 residues. CDR3 sequence (DNA): TGTGCCAGCAGCGTAGATGGGTCGGTAACAGATACGCAGTATTTT. It codes for CASSVDGSVTDTQYF.

The chain carries TRBV27 and TRBJ2-1, with 9 bases matching TRBD2. Trimming took 3 bases from V and 6 from J; bases not matched to a gene: 3. This CDR3 is built from 14 residues. Germline CDR1 is MNHEY and CDR2 is SMNVEV (reference sequence). As DNA, the CDR3 is TGTGCCAGCAGTTTCACTAGCGGGCCCAATGAGCAGTTCTTC. This translates into CASSFTSGPNEQFF.

V and J are TRBV9 and TRBJ2-7; 7 bases line up with TRBD1. The CDR3 sequence is 13 residues long. Germline V gene sequence: CDR1 SGDLS, CDR2 YYNGEE. V lost 2 bases, J lost 7 bases, and 6 bases stayed unmatched. CDR3 bases: TGTGCCAGCAGCGTCCAACAGGGGAGAGAGCAGTACTTC. It is translated as CASSVQQGREQYF.

The genes are TRBV3-1 (or the pseudogene TRBV3-2) and TRBJ1-2; D gene unclear. Germline V gives CDR1 LGHDT, CDR2 YNNKEL (reference sequence). The germline V and J ends were trimmed by 4 bases and 3 bases, with 12 bases remaining between them. This CDR3 is built from 14 residues. The CDR3 DNA sequence: TGTGCCAGCAGCCCAGAGGGTATTTACTATGGCTACACCTTC. This gives the protein CASSPEGIYYGYTF.

This chain joins TRBV18 and TRBJ2-7; D perhaps matches TRBD2 (5 bases). The CDR3 contains 12 residues. Trimming took 3 bases from V and 6 from J, leaving 9 bases between them. Germline values: CDR1 KGHSH, CDR2 LQKENI. CDR3 nucleotide sequence: TGTGCCAGCTCACCTCGTGAGGGCGAGCAGTACTTC. It specifies CASSPREGEQYF.

CDR3 region: CATSPGTGGTDTQYF. CDR3 coding DNA: TGTGCCACCAGCCCCGGGACAGGGGGCACAGATACGCAGTATTTT. This rearrangement joins TRBV24-1 to TRBJ2-3; TRBD1 agrees at 10 bases. Trimming cost V 7 bases and J 1 base; bases outside gene matches: 4. CDR1 is KGHDR, CDR2 SFDVKD, per germline. CDR3 length equals 15 residues.

The chain couples TRBV5-4 to TRBJ2-3; tentatively, D is TRBD2 (5 bases). Germline CDR1 is SGHNT and CDR2 is YYREEE (reference sequence). The CDR3 sequence is 16 residues long. V dropped 0 bases and J dropped 4 bases, with 15 bases sitting between them. The CDR3 DNA is TGTGCCAGCAGCTTGGCCCCTATCGGAGGTTCAGATACGCAGTATTTT. Its translation: CASSLAPIGGSDTQYF.

The rearrangement joins TRBV5-4 to TRBJ1-2, with TRBD1 matching over 7 bases. CDR1 and CDR2 from the germline V gene are SGHNT and YYREEE (reference sequence). V lost 3 bases, J lost 4 bases, and 6 bases stayed unmatched. This CDR3 has 14 amino acids. DNA for the CDR3: TGTGCCAGCAGCTCGGACGACAGGGCCTATGGCTACACCTTC. Protein product: CASSSDDRAYGYTF.

The chain combines TRBV14 with TRBJ2-2; no reliable D call. The germline V gene has CDR1 SGHDN and CDR2 FVKESK. The CDR3 loop spans 13 amino acids. Trimming cost V 6 bases and J 5 bases, with 10 bases left between them. The CDR3 spells CASSPVLTGELFF. CDR3 DNA: TGTGCCAGCAGTCCCGTCCTAACCGGGGAGCTGTTTTTT. Full variable domain (rest looked up from reference TRBV14 and TRBJ2-2): EAGVTQFPSHSVIEKGQTVTLRCDPISGHDNLYWYRRVMGKEIKFLLHFVKESKQDESGMPNNRFLAERTGGTYSTLKVQPAELEDSGVYFCASSPVLTGELFFGEGSRLTVL.

V gene TRBV5-8 combines with J gene TRBJ1-2; the D gene is possibly TRBD1 (6 bases). There are 14 residues in the CDR3. Trimming removed 3 bases at V and 6 bases at J, with 15 bases between. The V gene's germline CDR1 is SGHTS and CDR2 YDEGEE. CDR3 residues: CASSSRTRGHGYTF. The DNA of the CDR3 is TGTGCCAGCAGCTCCAGGACCAGGGGACATGGCTACACCTTC.

This clone was observed a few times. V is TRBV24-1 and J is TRBJ1-2, with D unclear. This CDR3 is built from 14 residues. Trimming took off 4 bases at V and 8 bases at J, with 16 bases between the two ends. Germline assignment: CDR1 KGHDR and CDR2 SFDVKD. The CDR3 coding sequence is TGTGCCACCAGTGACAGGACGCCCGGCACGGGCTACACCTTC. It encodes CATSDRTPGTGYTF.

The chain joins TRBV6-2 or TRBV6-3 to TRBJ2-7; 7 nucleotides align to TRBD1. The germline CDR1 and CDR2 sequences are MNHEY and SVGEGT. CDR3 size: 14 residues. Trimming at V came to 2 bases and at J to 2 bases, leaving 3 bases not matched to a gene. The CDR3 sequence: CASSYRDSPYEQYF. As DNA, the CDR3 is TGTGCCAGCAGTTACAGGGACAGCCCCTACGAGCAGTACTTC.